One and the same sample provided the 13 T cell receptor beta chains below, sequenced in a study of T cell repertoires in cytomegalovirus infection. TCRdb re-called the reads through MiXCR, storing one row per CDR3 protein. The sample has around 440,000 distinct CDR3 sequences; 11% are singletons. The sequenced sample consisted of PBMCs. The receptors here all came from a human donor in good health (CMV status not recorded). Some clones in this sample may be carry-over from other donors' samples.

This clonotype was detected many times. This rearrangement joins TRBV2 to TRBJ2-7; no definite D call. V dropped 6 bases and J dropped 1 base, with 10 bases sitting between them. CDR3 size: 13 residues. Germline CDR1 SNHLY, CDR2 FYNNEI. The DNA of the CDR3 is TGTGCCAGCAGATCCGGGCCGTCCTACGAGCAGTACTTC. Its translation: CASRSGPSYEQYF.

This clonotype was seen ten or more times. This chain joins TRBV19 and TRBJ1-5, with 9 positions matching TRBD1. This CDR3 spans 14 amino acids. Trimming at V came to 3 bases and at J to 6 bases, leaving 3 bases not matched to a gene. Germline loops: CDR1 LNHDA, CDR2 SQIVND (reference sequence). The CDR3: CASSMTGGFQPQHF. DNA for the CDR3: TGTGCCAGTAGTATGACAGGGGGGTTTCAGCCCCAGCATTTT.

In regard to this clonotype: A much larger clone is a single base away; this may be a read error. The chain joins TRBV19 to TRBJ2-7, with unresolved D. Germline V gene lookup returns CDR1 LNHDA and CDR2 SQIVND (reference sequence). The CDR3 has 14 residues. The CDR3 DNA is TGTGTCAGTAGTATTGGAGCAGACTCCTACGAGCAGTACTTC. Translating gives CVSSIGADSYEQYF.

This clonotype appeared many times. The rearrangement uses TRBV10-3 and TRBJ1-2; 7 nucleotides agree with TRBD1. Unmatched junction bases numbered 18, after V lost 6 bases and J lost 8 bases. The germline V gene encodes CDR1 ENHRY and CDR2 SYGVKD. The CDR3 length is 16 residues. The CDR3 protein is CAISIRQGLEAEGYTF. DNA of the CDR3: TGTGCCATCAGCATCCGACAGGGCTTGGAGGCAGAAGGCTACACCTTC.

This clonotype occurred many times. The V and J genes are TRBV7-3 and TRBJ2-3, with 7 bases matching TRBD1. In germline, CDR1 is SGHTA, CDR2 FQGTGA. The CDR3 has 15 amino acids. V dropped 2 bases and J dropped 5; count of bases not matched to a gene: 7. CDR3 amino acids: CASSLSGGFGDTQYF. The CDR3 region has the DNA TGTGCCAGCAGCTTATCAGGGGGTTTCGGAGATACGCAGTATTTT.

This clonotype was seen many times. The chain joins TRBV9 to TRBJ1-2; maybe TRBD1 (6 bases). V gave up 3 bases and J gave up 1 base, with 19 bases separating them. Looked up from germline, CDR1 is SGDLS and CDR2 is YYNGEE. The CDR3 runs 17 residues. The CDR3 is CASSGGGGPSFNYGYTF. The CDR3 DNA reads TGTGCCAGCAGCGGAGGGGGGGGTCCCTCCTTTAACTATGGCTACACCTTC.

As to this clonotype: Possible read error: a much larger clone is one base away. The chain couples TRBV19 to TRBJ2-5; D is unresolved. The CDR3 spans 15 residues. The germline V gene has CDR1 LNHDA and CDR2 SQIVND (reference sequence). Written as DNA, the CDR3 is TGTGCCAGTAGTATAGACAGCAGCTTACAAGAGACCCAGTGCTTC. It specifies CASSIDSSLQETQCF.

This clonotype was detected many times. The chain combines TRBV28 with TRBJ2-1; 7 bases match TRBD2. CDR3 length equals 15 residues. The germline CDR1 and CDR2 sequences are MDHEN and SYDVKM. J lost 6 bases, V lost 3 bases, and 8 bases had no gene match. The CDR3 spells CASSLSGRAANEQFF. CDR3 sequence (DNA): TGTGCCAGCAGTTTGAGTGGGAGGGCCGCCAATGAGCAGTTCTTC. The full variable domain, completed using reference TRBV28 and TRBJ2-1, is DVKVTQSSRYLVKRTGEKVFLECVQDMDHENMFWYRQDPGLGLRLIYFSYDVKMKEKGDIPEGYSVSREKKERFSLILESASTNQTSMYLCASSLSGRAANEQFFGPGTRLTVL.

This clonotype was found a few times. The chain has TRBV12-3 or TRBV12-4 and TRBJ2-7, with 11 bases identical to TRBD2. The J segment lost 0 bases and the V segment lost 5 bases, leaving 9 bases of the junction unmatched. The CDR3 length is 17 residues. CDR3 sequence: CASSALAGGYLSYEQYF. CDR3 in DNA: TGTGCCAGCAGTGCCCTAGCGGGAGGCTACCTCTCCTACGAGCAGTACTTC.

This clonotype came up many times. The chain uses TRBV10-3 and TRBJ2-1; possibly TRBD1 or TRBD2 for D (6 bases each). The CDR3 length is 12 residues. CDR1 ENHRY and CDR2 SYGVKD come from the germline V gene. Trimming left V 10 bases short and J 10 bases short, with 17 bases between. In nucleotides, the CDR3 is TGTGCCACCTCGTACGCGGGACACGAGCAGTTCTTC. Translation: CATSYAGHEQFF.

A few counts support this clonotype. The chain employs TRBV6-5 and TRBJ2-6; D call uncertain. CDR1 and CDR2 from the germline V gene are MNHEY and SVGAGI. V gave up 2 bases and J gave up 4 bases, with 3 bases separating them. The CDR3 has 13 residues. CDR3 bases: TGTGCCAGCAGTTACGGGGGGGCCAACGTCCTGACTTTC. Translation gives CASSYGGANVLTF.

The chain combines TRBV9 with TRBJ2-7; D unresolved. The CDR3 totals 14 residues. Germline-derived CDR1 and CDR2 are SGDLS and YYNGEE. V shed 0 bases and J shed 0 bases, with 7 bases lying between them. CDR3 protein: CASSVVSNSYEQYF. The CDR3, as DNA: TGTGCCAGCAGCGTAGTATCGAACTCCTACGAGCAGTACTTC. Full variable domain (outside the CDR3, taken from reference TRBV9 and TRBJ2-7): DSGVTQTPKHLITATGQRVTLRCSPRSGDLSVYWYQQSLDQGLQFLIQYYNGEERAKGNILERFSAQQFPDLHSELNLSSLELGDSALYFCASSVVSNSYEQYFGPGTRLTVT.

The table lists this clonotype with many counts. The J gene is TRBJ2-7, the V gene TRBV28, with D possibly being TRBD1 (5 bases). Trimming cost V 5 bases and J 5 bases, with 19 bases left between them. The CDR3 spans 15 residues. From germline, CDR1 is MDHEN and CDR2 SYDVKM. DNA of the CDR3: TGTGCCAGCAGTGGACCGACAGAGTTGAAGAACGAGCAGTACTTC. Protein sequence: CASSGPTELKNEQYF.